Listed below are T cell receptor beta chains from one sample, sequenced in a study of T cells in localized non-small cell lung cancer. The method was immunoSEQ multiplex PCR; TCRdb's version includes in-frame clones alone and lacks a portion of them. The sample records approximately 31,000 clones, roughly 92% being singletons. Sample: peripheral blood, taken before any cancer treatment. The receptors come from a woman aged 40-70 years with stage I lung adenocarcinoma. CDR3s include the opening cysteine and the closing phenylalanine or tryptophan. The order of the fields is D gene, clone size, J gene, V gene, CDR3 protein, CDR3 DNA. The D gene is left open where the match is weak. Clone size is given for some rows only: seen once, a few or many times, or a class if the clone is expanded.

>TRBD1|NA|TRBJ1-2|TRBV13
CASSLGDRGTYGYTF
TGTGCCAGCAGCTTAGGCGACAGGGGAACCTATGGCTACACCTTC
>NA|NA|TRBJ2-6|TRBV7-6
CASSPLPLTRGTSGANVLTF
TGTGCCAGCAGCCCCCTACCCTTGACAAGGGGGACCTCTGGGGCCAACGTCCTGACTTTC
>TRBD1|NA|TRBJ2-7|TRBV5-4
CASSAGQDSYEQYF
TGTGCCAGCAGCGCGGGACAGGATTCCTACGAGCAGTACTTC
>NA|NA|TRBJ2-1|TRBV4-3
CASSQDGRRGVSYNEQFF
TGCGCCAGCAGCCAAGATGGGCGGAGGGGCGTCTCCTACAATGAGCAGTTCTTC
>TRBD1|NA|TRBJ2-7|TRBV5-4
CASSHAGGVLGEQYF
TGTGCCAGCAGCCACGCAGGGGGAGTACTGGGCGAGCAGTACTTC
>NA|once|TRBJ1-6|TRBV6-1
CASSEWGSNNSPLHF
TGTGCCAGCAGTGAATGGGGTAGTAATAATTCACCCCTCCACTTT
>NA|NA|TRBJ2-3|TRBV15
CATSRDRGTDTQYF
TGTGCCACCAGCAGAGATCGAGGCACAGATACGCAGTATTTT
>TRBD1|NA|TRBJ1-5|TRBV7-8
CASSPDRGNQPQHF
TGTGCCAGCAGCCCCGACAGGGGTAATCAGCCCCAGCATTTT
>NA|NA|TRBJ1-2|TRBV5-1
CASSLDTNGYTF
TGCGCCAGCAGTTTGGACACAAATGGCTACACCTTC
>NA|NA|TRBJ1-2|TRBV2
CASSEAGGFNYGYTF
TGTGCCAGCAGTGAAGCCGGAGGTTTCAACTATGGCTACACCTTC
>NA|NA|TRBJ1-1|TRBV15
CATTGNQGYAFF
TGTGCCACCACGGGAAATCAGGGGTATGCTTTCTTT
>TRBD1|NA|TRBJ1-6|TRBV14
CASSPGQGYNSPLHF
TGTGCCAGCAGCCCCGGACAGGGGTACAATTCACCCCTCCACTTT
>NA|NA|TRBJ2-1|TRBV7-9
CASSLATPGSAYNEQFF
TGTGCCAGCAGCTTAGCGACGCCAGGGAGTGCCTACAATGAGCAGTTCTTC
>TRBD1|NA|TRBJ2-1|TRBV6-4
CASREQGAVLYEQFF
TGTGCCAGCAGGGAACAGGGGGCCGTCCTGTACGAGCAGTTCTTC
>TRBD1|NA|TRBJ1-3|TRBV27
CASSPDRGRNTIYF
TGTGCCAGCAGCCCGGACAGGGGAAGAAACACCATATATTTT
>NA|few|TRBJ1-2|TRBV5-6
CASSRGTANYGYTF
TGTGCCAGCAGCCGCGGGACGGCTAACTATGGCTACACCTTC
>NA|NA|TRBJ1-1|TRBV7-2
CASSLDLENTEAFF
TGTGCCAGCAGCTTAGATCTAGAGAACACTGAAGCTTTCTTT